Listed below are T cell receptor beta chains from one sample, sequenced in a study of metastatic and nonmetastatic thyroid tumors. TCRdb re-called the PCR reads with MiXCR. Among under 75,000 clones listed, roughly 18% were seen once. Source material: blood. Receptors were obtained from a female donor with papillary thyroid cancer or a benign thyroid nodule (not recorded which). Some clones in this sample may be carry-over from other donors' samples. The CDR3 runs from the conserved cysteine through the conserved F or W. Fields, in order: CDR3 protein, CDR3 DNA, J gene, V gene, D gene, clone size. The D gene is left open where the match is weak. Some rows mark clone size as missing; the rest say once, few, many or name a class of expanded clone.

CDR3aa: CASSVGIGGTQYF
CDR3nt: TGTGCCAGCAGCGTAGGGATAGGAGGTACGCAGTATTTT
j_gene: TRBJ2-3
v_gene: TRBV9
d_gene: .
abundance: many

CDR3aa: CASSGGQGGTNQPQHF
CDR3nt: TGTGCCAGCAGCGGGGGACAGGGTGGTACCAATCAGCCCCAGCATTTT
j_gene: TRBJ1-5
v_gene: TRBV9
d_gene: TRBD1
abundance: many

CDR3aa: CASSETSGSREQYF
CDR3nt: TGTGCCAGCAGTGAAACCAGCGGGAGCCGCGAGCAGTACTTC
j_gene: TRBJ2-7
v_gene: TRBV6-1
d_gene: TRBD2
abundance: many

CDR3aa: CASRRLAGTGGTDTQYF
CDR3nt: TGCGCCAGCAGACGGCTAGCGGGAACAGGAGGCACAGATACGCAGTATTTT
j_gene: TRBJ2-3
v_gene: TRBV5-1
d_gene: TRBD2
abundance: many

CDR3aa: CASSGIKKGTAYNSPLHF
CDR3nt: TGTGCCAGCAGCGGCATAAAAAAAGGGACAGCTTATAATTCACCCCTCCACTTT
j_gene: TRBJ1-6
v_gene: TRBV7-2
d_gene: TRBD1
abundance: many

CDR3aa: CVSSQEDPSDTHYF
CDR3nt: TGTGTCAGCAGCCAAGAGGACCCATCAGATACGCATTATTTT
j_gene: TRBJ2-3
v_gene: TRBV3-1
d_gene: .
abundance: once

CDR3aa: CASRNTEAFF
CDR3nt: TGTGCCAGTAGGAACACTGAAGCTTTCTTT
j_gene: TRBJ1-1
v_gene: TRBV19
d_gene: .
abundance: many

CDR3aa: CASSPLLSGNTIYF
CDR3nt: TGTGCCAGCAGCCCACTCTTGTCTGGAAACACCATATATTTT
j_gene: TRBJ1-3
v_gene: TRBV12-3/TRBV12-4
d_gene: .
abundance: many

CDR3aa: CASRQQGSSYNSPLHF
CDR3nt: TGTGCCAGCAGGCAACAGGGGAGCTCCTATAATTCACCCCTCCACTTT
j_gene: TRBJ1-6
v_gene: TRBV28
d_gene: TRBD1
abundance: many

CDR3aa: CAWSVLGVTEAFF
CDR3nt: TGTGCCTGGAGTGTACTTGGGGTCACTGAAGCTTTCTTT
j_gene: TRBJ1-1
v_gene: TRBV30
d_gene: .
abundance: many

CDR3aa: CASSSGRAQYF
CDR3nt: TGTGCCAGCAGCTCCGGTCGGGCCCAGTACTTC
j_gene: TRBJ2-5
v_gene: TRBV7-2
d_gene: .
abundance: .

CDR3aa: CASSEMDTEQHF
CDR3nt: TGTGCCAGCAGTGAAATGGACACCGAGCAGCATTTT
j_gene: TRBJ1-5
v_gene: TRBV2
d_gene: .
abundance: many

CDR3aa: CASSRGWAEEQYF
CDR3nt: TGTGCCAGCAGCAGGGGGTGGGCGGAAGAGCAGTACTTC
j_gene: TRBJ2-7
v_gene: TRBV7-9
d_gene: .
abundance: .

CDR3aa: CASTRGTSGFYEQYF
CDR3nt: TGTGCCAGCACCCGCGGGACTAGCGGCTTCTACGAGCAGTACTTC
j_gene: TRBJ2-7
v_gene: TRBV27
d_gene: TRBD2
abundance: many

CDR3aa: CASSLGLDQETQYF
CDR3nt: TGTGCCAGCAGCTTAGGTCTAGACCAAGAGACCCAGTACTTC
j_gene: TRBJ2-5
v_gene: TRBV7-2
d_gene: .
abundance: many

CDR3aa: CASSLDIDTEAFF
CDR3nt: TGTGCCAGCAGTTTAGATATTGACACTGAAGCTTTCTTT
j_gene: TRBJ1-1
v_gene: TRBV12-3/TRBV12-4
d_gene: .
abundance: .

CDR3aa: CASSQCPTVVANTGELFF
CDR3nt: TGTGCCAGCAGCCAGTGCCCTACCGTAGTTGCGAACACCGGGGAGCTGTTTTTT
j_gene: TRBJ2-2
v_gene: TRBV3-1
d_gene: .
abundance: .

CDR3aa: CASSFPDRPPKGYTF
CDR3nt: TGTGCCAGCAGCTTTCCCGACAGGCCCCCTAAGGGCTACACCTTC
j_gene: TRBJ1-2
v_gene: TRBV5-6
d_gene: .
abundance: many

CDR3aa: CASSYSGLYEQYF
CDR3nt: TGTGCCAGCAGTTACTCGGGACTTTACGAGCAGTACTTC
j_gene: TRBJ2-7
v_gene: TRBV6-5
d_gene: .
abundance: few

CDR3aa: CASSLEDAGTQEEGATNEKLFF
CDR3nt: TGTGCCAGCAGTTTGGAGGACGCAGGGACACAGGAAGAAGGGGCAACTAATGAAAAACTGTTTTTT
j_gene: TRBJ1-4
v_gene: TRBV12-3/TRBV12-4
d_gene: .
abundance: many

CDR3aa: CASSQATTEYSNQPQHF
CDR3nt: TGCGCCAGCAGCCAAGCCACGACAGAATATAGCAATCAGCCCCAGCATTTT
j_gene: TRBJ1-5
v_gene: TRBV4-1
d_gene: .
abundance: many

CDR3aa: CASSPSRYNEQFF
CDR3nt: TGTGCCAGCAGTCCGTCCAGGTACAATGAGCAGTTCTTC
j_gene: TRBJ2-1
v_gene: TRBV28
d_gene: .
abundance: few

CDR3aa: CASSLGQGSETQYF
CDR3nt: TGTGCCAGCAGCCTTGGACAGGGGTCAGAGACCCAGTACTTC
j_gene: TRBJ2-5
v_gene: TRBV5-5
d_gene: TRBD1
abundance: many

CDR3aa: CASSPMTGTGYTF
CDR3nt: TGTGCCAGCAGCCCAATGACAGGGACTGGCTACACCTTC
j_gene: TRBJ1-2
v_gene: TRBV27
d_gene: TRBD1
abundance: many

CDR3aa: CASSSGLALYQETQYF
CDR3nt: TGTGCCAGTAGTTCGGGACTAGCGCTGTACCAAGAGACCCAGTACTTC
j_gene: TRBJ2-5
v_gene: TRBV19
d_gene: TRBD2
abundance: many

CDR3aa: CASSAGPSLSSYNEQFF
CDR3nt: TGTGCCAGCAGCGCAGGCCCCAGCCTTAGCTCCTACAATGAGCAGTTCTTC
j_gene: TRBJ2-1
v_gene: TRBV9
d_gene: .
abundance: many

CDR3aa: CASNLCSCSYEQYF
CDR3nt: TGTGCCAGCAATTTGTGCTCCTGCTCCTACGAGCAGTACTTC
j_gene: TRBJ2-7
v_gene: TRBV28
d_gene: .
abundance: few

CDR3aa: CSAIAPGQGNTEAFF
CDR3nt: TGCAGTGCAATCGCCCCGGGACAGGGGAACACTGAAGCTTTCTTT
j_gene: TRBJ1-1
v_gene: TRBV20-1
d_gene: TRBD1
abundance: .

CDR3aa: CASSLGRYRAPSYEQYF
CDR3nt: TGTGCCAGCAGCTTAGGACGATACCGGGCACCTTCCTACGAGCAGTACTTC
j_gene: TRBJ2-7
v_gene: TRBV7-9
d_gene: .
abundance: many

CDR3aa: CASVGLAGGTGELFF
CDR3nt: TGTGCCAGCGTGGGACTAGCGGGAGGGACCGGGGAGCTGTTTTTT
j_gene: TRBJ2-2
v_gene: TRBV2
d_gene: TRBD2
abundance: many